This record covers a single TCR beta chain. Its specificity is unknown. Germline V gene sequence: CDR1 SGHKS, CDR2 YYEKEE (reference sequence). The V and J ends lost 2 bases and 5 bases respectively, with 14 bases between them. This CDR3 is built from 15 residues. The data were taken from a study of blood T cells in healthy people across ages. Study-level results: Because donor CMV status was unknown, expanded clonotype changes were possibly confounded.

No fewer than 6.5 million PBMCs went into each sample. Then a second PCR, running about 6 to 12 cycles, was carried out with a sample-barcoded 5' primer and a J-beta primer mix. Researchers report that a template-switch adaptor with 12 random nucleotides tagged each cDNA molecule. TCRdb itself ran the 5' RACE reads through MiXCR, one entry per CDR3 protein. Here the sample spans hundreds of thousands of distinct CDR3 sequences, about 62% being singletons. The TCR comes from a man aged 25-40 years in good health. The chain carries TRBV5-5 and TRBJ1-5, with D maybe TRBD1 (5 bases). Material: blood. CDR3 bases: TGTGCCAGCAGCTTTTTTGGGACCATGGATCAGCCCCAGCATTTT. This sequence encodes CASSFFGTMDQPQHF. Supplemented by reference TRBV5-5 and TRBJ1-5, the full variable domain reads DAGVTQSPTHLIKTRGQQVTLRCSPISGHKSVSWYQQVLGQGPQFIFQYYEKEERGRGNFPDRFSARQFPNYSSELNVNALLLGDSALYLCASSFFGTMDQPQHFGDGTRLSIL.